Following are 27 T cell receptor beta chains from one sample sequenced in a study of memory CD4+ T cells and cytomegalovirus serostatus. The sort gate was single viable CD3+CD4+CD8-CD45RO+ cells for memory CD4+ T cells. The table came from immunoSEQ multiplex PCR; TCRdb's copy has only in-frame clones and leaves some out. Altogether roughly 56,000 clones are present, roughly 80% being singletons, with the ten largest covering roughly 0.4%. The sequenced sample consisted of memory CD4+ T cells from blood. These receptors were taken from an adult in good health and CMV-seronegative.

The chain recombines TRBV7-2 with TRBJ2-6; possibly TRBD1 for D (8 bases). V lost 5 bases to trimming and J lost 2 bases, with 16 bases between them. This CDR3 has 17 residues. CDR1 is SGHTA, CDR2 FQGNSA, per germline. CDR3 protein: CASSPQGGLPGANVLTF. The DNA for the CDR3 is TGTGCCAGCAGCCCACAGGGGGGGCTCCCTGGGGCCAACGTCCTGACTTTC.

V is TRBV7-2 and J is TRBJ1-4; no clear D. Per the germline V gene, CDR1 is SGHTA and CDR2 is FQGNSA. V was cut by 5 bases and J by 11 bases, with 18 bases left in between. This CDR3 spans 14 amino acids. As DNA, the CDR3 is TGTGCCAGCAGCCCTGCGGGCCCCGAGGTCAAACTGTTTTTT. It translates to CASSPAGPEVKLFF. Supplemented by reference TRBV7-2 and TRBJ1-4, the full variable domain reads GAGVSQSPSNKVTEKGKDVELRCDPISGHTALYWYRQSLGQGLEFLIYFQGNSAPDKSGLPSDRFSAERTGGSVSTLTIQRTQQEDSAVYLCASSPAGPEVKLFFGSGTQLSVL.

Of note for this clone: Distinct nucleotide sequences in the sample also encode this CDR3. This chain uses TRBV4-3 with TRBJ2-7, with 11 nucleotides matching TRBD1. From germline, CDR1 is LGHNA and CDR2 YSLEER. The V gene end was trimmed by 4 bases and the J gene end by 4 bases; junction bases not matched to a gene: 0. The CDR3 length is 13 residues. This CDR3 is CASSRDRGYEQYF. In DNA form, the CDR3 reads TGCGCCAGCAGCCGGGACAGGGGGTACGAGCAGTACTTC.

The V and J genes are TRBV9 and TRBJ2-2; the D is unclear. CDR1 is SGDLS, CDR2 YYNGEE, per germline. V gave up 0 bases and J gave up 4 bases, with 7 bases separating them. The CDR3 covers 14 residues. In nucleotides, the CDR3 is TGTGCCAGCAGCGTAGATCACACCACCGGGGAGCTGTTTTTT. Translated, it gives CASSVDHTTGELFF.

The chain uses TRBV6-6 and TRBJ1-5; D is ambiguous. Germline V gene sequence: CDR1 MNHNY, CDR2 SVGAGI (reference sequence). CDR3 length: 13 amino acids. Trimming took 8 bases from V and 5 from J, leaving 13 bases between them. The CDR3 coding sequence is TGTGCCAGCGGGAGGAGCGAACATCAGCCCCAGCATTTT. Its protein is CASGRSEHQPQHF.

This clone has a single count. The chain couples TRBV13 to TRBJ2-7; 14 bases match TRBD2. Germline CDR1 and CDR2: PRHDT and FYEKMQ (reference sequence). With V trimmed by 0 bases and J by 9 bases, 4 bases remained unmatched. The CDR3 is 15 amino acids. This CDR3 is CASSLGRLAGGLQYF. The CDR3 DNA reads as TGTGCCAGCAGCTTAGGCAGACTAGCGGGGGGGCTGCAGTACTTC.

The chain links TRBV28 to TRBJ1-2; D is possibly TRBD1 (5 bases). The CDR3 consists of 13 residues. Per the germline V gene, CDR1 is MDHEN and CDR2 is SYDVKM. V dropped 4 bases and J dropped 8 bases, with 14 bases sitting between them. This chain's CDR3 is CASSSGTPVGYTF. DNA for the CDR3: TGTGCCAGCAGTTCCGGGACCCCCGTAGGCTACACCTTC.

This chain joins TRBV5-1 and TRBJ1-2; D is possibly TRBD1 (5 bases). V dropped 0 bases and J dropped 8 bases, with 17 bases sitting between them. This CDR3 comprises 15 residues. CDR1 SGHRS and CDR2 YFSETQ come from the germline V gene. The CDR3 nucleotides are TGCGCCAGCAGCTTGGCCGGAACGGGGACGAACGGCTACACCTTC. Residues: CASSLAGTGTNGYTF. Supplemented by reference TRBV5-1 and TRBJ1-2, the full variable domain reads KAGVTQTPRYLIKTRGQQVTLSCSPISGHRSVSWYQQTPGQGLQFLFEYFSETQRNKGNFPGRFSGRQFSNSRSEMNVSTLELGDSALYLCASSLAGTGTNGYTFGSGTRLTVV.

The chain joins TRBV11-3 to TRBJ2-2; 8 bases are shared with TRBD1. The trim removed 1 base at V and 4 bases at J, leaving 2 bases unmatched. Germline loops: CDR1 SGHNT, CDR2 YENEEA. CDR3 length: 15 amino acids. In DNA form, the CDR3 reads TGTGCCAGCAGCTTAGCGGGGACAGGCACCGGGGAGCTGTTTTTT. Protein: CASSLAGTGTGELFF.

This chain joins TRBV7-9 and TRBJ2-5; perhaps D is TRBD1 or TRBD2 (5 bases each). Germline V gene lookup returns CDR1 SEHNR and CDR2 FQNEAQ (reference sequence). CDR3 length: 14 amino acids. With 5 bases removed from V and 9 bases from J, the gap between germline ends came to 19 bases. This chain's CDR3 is CASSPLASTGPQYF. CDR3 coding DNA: TGTGCCAGCAGCCCTCTAGCTTCCACAGGCCCCCAGTACTTC.

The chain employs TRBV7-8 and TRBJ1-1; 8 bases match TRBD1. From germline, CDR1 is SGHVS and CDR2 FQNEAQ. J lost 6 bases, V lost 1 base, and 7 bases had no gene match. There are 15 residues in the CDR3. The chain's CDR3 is CASSLDGQGRPEAFF. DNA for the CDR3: TGTGCCAGCAGCTTAGACGGACAGGGTAGGCCTGAAGCTTTCTTT.

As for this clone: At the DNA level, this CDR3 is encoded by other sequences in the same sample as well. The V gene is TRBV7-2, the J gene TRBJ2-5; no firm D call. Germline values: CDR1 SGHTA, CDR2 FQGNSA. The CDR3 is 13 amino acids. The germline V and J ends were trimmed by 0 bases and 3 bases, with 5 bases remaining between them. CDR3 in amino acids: CASSLAGKETQYF. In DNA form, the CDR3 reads TGTGCCAGCAGCTTAGCGGGGAAAGAGACCCAGTACTTC. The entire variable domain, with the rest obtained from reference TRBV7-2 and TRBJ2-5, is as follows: GAGVSQSPSNKVTEKGKDVELRCDPISGHTALYWYRQSLGQGLEFLIYFQGNSAPDKSGLPSDRFSAERTGGSVSTLTIQRTQQEDSAVYLCASSLAGKETQYFGPGTRLLVL.

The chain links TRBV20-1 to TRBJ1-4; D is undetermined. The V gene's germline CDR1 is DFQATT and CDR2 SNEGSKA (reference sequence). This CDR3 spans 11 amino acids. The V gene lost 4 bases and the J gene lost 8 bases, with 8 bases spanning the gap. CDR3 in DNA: TGCAGTGCTATCCATGGGGAAAAACTGTTTTTT. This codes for CSAIHGEKLFF.

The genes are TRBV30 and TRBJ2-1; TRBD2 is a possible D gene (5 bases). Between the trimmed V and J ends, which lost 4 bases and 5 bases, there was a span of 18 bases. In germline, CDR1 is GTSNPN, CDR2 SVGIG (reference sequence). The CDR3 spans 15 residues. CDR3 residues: CAWKVSEIFNNEQFF. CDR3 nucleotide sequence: TGTGCCTGGAAAGTTAGCGAAATTTTTAACAATGAGCAGTTCTTC.

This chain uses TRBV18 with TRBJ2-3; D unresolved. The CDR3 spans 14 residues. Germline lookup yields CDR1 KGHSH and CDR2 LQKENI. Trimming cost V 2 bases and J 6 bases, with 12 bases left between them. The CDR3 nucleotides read TGTGCCAGCTCACCAACCGGCCAAGGGGATACGCAGTATTTT. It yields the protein CASSPTGQGDTQYF.

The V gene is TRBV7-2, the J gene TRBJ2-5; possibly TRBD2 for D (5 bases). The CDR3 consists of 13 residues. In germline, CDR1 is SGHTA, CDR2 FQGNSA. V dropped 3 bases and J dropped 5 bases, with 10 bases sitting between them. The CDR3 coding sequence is TGTGCCAGCAGCTTCGGAGGCCGGGAGACCCAGTACTTC. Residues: CASSFGGRETQYF. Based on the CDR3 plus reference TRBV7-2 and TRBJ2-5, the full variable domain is GAGVSQSPSNKVTEKGKDVELRCDPISGHTALYWYRQSLGQGLEFLIYFQGNSAPDKSGLPSDRFSAERTGGSVSTLTIQRTQQEDSAVYLCASSFGGRETQYFGPGTRLLVL.

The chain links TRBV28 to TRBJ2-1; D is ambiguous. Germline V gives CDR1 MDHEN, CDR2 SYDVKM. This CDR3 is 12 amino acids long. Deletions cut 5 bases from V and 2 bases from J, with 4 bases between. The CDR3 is CASSLPYNEQFF. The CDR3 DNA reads TGTGCCAGCAGTCTCCCCTACAATGAGCAGTTCTTC.

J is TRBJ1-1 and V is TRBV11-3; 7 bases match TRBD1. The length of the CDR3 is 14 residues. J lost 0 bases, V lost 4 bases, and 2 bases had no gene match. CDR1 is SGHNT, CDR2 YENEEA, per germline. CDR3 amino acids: CASSSGQMNTEAFF. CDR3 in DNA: TGTGCCAGCAGCTCGGGACAGATGAACACTGAAGCTTTCTTT. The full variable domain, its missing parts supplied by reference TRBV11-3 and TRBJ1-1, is EAGVVQSPRYKIIEKKQPVAFWCNPISGHNTLYWYLQNLGQGPELLIRYENEEAVDDSQLPKDRFSAERLKGVDSTLKIQPAELGDSAVYLCASSSGQMNTEAFFGQGTRLTVV.

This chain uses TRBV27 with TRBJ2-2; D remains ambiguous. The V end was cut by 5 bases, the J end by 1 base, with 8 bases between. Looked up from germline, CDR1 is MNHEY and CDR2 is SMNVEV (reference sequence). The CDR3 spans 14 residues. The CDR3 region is CASSAQMNTGELFF. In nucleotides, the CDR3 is TGTGCCAGCAGTGCTCAGATGAACACCGGGGAGCTGTTTTTT.

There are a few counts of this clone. The CDR3 DNA is TGTGCCAGCAGCCAAGACCCCAGGGGTAATTCACCCCTCCACTTT. Translation gives CASSQDPRGNSPLHF. This chain links TRBV4-2 with TRBJ1-6; a possible D gene is TRBD1 (6 bases). V dropped 0 bases and J dropped 6 bases, with 9 bases sitting between them. Germline V lookup: CDR1 LGHNA, CDR2 YNFKEQ. The CDR3 is 15 amino acids.

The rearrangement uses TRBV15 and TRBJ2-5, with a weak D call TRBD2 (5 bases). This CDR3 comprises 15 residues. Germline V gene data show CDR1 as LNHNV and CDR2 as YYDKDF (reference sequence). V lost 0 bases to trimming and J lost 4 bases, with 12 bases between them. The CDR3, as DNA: TGTGCCACCAGCAGAGATCACGGGGTTCCAGAGACCCAGTACTTC. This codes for CATSRDHGVPETQYF.

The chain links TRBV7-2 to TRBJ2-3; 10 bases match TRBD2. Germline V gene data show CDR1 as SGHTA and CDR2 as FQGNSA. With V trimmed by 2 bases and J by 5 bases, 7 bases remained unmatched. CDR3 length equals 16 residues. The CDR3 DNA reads TGTGCCAGCAGCTTACTGAGCGGGGGGGCCCGAGATACGCAGTATTTT. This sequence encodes CASSLLSGGARDTQYF.

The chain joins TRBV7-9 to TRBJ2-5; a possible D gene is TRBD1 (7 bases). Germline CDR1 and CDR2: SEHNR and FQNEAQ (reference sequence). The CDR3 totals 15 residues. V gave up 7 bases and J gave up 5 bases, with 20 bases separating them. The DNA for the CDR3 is TGTGCCAGCACCAACCAGGGGGGTCTTGGGGAGACCCAGTACTTC. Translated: CASTNQGGLGETQYF.

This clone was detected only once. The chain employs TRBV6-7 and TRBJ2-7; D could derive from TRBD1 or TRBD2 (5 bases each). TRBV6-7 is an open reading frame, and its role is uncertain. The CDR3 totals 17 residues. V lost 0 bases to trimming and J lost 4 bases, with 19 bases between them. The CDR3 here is CASSYSQGLGERYEQYF. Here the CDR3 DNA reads TGTGCCAGCAGTTACTCCCAAGGGCTGGGGGAGCGTTACGAGCAGTACTTC.

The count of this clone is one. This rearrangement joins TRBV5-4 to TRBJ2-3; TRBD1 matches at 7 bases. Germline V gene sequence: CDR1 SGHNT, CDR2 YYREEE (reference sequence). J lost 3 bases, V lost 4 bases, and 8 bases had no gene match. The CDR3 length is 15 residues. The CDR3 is CASSRRDSRTDTQYF. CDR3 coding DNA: TGTGCCAGCAGCCGTCGGGACAGTAGAACAGATACGCAGTATTTT.

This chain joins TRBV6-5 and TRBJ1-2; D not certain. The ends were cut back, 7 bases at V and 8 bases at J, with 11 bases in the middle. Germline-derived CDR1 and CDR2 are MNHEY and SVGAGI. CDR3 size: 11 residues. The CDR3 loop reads CASNQGRGYTF. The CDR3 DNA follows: TGTGCCAGCAACCAAGGGCGCGGCTACACCTTC.

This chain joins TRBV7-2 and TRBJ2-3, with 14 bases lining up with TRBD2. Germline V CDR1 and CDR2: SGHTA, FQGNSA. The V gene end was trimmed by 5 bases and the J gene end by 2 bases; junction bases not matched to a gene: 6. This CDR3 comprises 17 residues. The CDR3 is CASSQRLAGGLTDTQYF. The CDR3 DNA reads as TGTGCCAGCAGCCAGCGACTAGCGGGGGGGCTCACAGATACGCAGTATTTT.